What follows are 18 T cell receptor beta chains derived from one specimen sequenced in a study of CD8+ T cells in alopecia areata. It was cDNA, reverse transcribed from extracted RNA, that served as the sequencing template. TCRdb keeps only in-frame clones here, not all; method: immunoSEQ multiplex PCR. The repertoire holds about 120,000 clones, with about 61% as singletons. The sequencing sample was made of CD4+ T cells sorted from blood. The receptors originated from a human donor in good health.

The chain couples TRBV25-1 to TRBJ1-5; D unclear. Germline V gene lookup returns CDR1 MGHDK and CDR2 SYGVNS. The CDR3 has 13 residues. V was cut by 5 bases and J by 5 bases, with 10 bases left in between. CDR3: CASSQVGDQPQHF. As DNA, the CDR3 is TGTGCCAGCAGTCAAGTTGGCGATCAGCCCCAGCATTTT.

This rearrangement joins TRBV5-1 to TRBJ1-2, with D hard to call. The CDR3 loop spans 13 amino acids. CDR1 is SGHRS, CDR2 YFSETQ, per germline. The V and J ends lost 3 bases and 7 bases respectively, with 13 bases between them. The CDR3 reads CASSSSGTAGYTF. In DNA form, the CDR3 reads TGCGCCAGCAGCTCGTCGGGCACGGCTGGCTACACCTTC.

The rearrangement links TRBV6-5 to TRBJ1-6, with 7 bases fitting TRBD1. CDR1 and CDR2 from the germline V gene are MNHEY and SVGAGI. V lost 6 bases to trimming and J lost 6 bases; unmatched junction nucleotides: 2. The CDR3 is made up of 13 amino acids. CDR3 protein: CASRAGGNSPLHF. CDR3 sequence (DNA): TGTGCCAGCAGGGCAGGGGGTAATTCACCCCTCCACTTT.

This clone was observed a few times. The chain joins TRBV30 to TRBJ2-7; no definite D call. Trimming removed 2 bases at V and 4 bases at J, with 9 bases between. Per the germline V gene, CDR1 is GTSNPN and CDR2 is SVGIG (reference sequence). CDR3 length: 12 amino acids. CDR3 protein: CAWSSNAYEQYF. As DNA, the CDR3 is TGTGCCTGGAGTAGTAATGCTTACGAGCAGTACTTC.

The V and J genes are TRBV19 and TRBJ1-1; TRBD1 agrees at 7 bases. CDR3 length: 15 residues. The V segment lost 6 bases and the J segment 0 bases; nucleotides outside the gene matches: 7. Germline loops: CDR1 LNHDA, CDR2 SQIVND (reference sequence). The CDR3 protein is CASRPPGQVNTEAFF. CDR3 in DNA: TGTGCCAGTAGACCCCCCGGACAGGTGAACACTGAAGCTTTCTTT.

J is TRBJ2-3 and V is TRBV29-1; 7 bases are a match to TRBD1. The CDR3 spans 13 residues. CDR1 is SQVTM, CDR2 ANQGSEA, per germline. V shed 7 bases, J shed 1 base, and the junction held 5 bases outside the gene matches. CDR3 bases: TGCAGCGGGAGAACAGGGGGCACAGATACGCAGTATTTT. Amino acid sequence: CSGRTGGTDTQYF.

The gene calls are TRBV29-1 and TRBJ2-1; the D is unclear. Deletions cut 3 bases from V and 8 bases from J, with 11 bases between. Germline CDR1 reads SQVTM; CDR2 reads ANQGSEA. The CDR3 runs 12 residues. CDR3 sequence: CSVDGPADEQFF. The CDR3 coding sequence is TGCAGCGTTGATGGGCCGGCGGATGAGCAGTTCTTC.

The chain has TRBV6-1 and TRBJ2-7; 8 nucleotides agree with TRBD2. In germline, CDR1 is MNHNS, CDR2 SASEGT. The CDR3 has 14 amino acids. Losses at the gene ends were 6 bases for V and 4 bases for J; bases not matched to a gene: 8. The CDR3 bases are TGTGCCAGCAGAGACGGGGGGGACGGTTACGAGCAGTACTTC. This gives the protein CASRDGGDGYEQYF.

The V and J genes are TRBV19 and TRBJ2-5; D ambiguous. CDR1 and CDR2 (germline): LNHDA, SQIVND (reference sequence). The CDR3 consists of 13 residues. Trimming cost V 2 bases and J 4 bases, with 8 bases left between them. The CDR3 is CASSIQVGETQYF. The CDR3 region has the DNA TGTGCCAGTAGTATACAAGTCGGAGAGACCCAGTACTTC.

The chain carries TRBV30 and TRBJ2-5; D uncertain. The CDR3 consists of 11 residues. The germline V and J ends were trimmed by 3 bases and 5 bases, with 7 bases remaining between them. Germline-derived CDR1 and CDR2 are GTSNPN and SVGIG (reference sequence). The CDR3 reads CAWSSRETQYF. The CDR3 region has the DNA TGTGCCTGGAGCTCACGGGAGACCCAGTACTTC.

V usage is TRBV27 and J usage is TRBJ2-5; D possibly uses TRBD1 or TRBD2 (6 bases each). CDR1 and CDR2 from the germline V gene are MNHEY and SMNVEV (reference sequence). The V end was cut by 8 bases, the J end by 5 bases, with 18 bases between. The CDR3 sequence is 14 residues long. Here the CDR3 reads CASGPRGHGETQYF. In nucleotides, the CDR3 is TGTGCCAGCGGACCTCGGGGGCACGGGGAGACCCAGTACTTC.

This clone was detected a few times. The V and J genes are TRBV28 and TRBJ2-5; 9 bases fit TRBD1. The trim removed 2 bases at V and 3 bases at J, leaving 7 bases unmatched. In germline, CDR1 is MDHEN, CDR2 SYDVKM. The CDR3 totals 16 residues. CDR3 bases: TGTGCCAGCAGTTTAGCATTAAGGGACAGGGAAGAGACCCAGTACTTC. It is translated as CASSLALRDREETQYF. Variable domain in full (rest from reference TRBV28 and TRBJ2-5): DVKVTQSSRYLVKRTGEKVFLECVQDMDHENMFWYRQDPGLGLRLIYFSYDVKMKEKGDIPEGYSVSREKKERFSLILESASTNQTSMYLCASSLALRDREETQYFGPGTRLLVL.

The CDR3 region is CASSVRDRDNSPLHF. The CDR3 DNA follows: TGCGCCAGCAGCGTTCGGGACAGGGATAATTCACCCCTCCACTTT. The chain combines TRBV5-1 with TRBJ1-6; TRBD1 agrees at 9 bases. Germline V gene sequence: CDR1 SGHRS, CDR2 YFSETQ. The CDR3 runs 15 residues. With 4 bases clipped from V and 5 bases from J, the junction kept 4 bases outside the gene matches.

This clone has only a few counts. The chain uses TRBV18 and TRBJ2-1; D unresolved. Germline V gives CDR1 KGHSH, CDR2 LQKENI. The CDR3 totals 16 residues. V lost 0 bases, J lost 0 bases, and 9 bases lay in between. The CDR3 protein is CASSPPSRSSYNEQFF. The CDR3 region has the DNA TGTGCCAGCTCACCACCGTCTCGGAGCTCCTACAATGAGCAGTTCTTC. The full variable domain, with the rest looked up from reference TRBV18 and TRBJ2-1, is NAGVMQNPRHLVRRRGQEARLRCSPMKGHSHVYWYRQLPEEGLKFMVYLQKENIIDESGMPKERFSAEFPKEGPSILRIQQVVRGDSAAYFCASSPPSRSSYNEQFFGPGTRLTVL.

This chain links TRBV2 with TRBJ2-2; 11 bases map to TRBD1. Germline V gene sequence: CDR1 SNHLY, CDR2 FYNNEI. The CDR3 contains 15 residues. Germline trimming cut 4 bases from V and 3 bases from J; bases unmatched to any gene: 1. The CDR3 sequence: CASSGTGGHTGELFF. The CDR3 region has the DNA TGTGCCAGCAGTGGGACAGGGGGCCACACCGGGGAGCTGTTTTTT. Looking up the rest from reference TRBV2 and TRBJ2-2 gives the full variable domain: EPEVTQTPSHQVTQMGQEVILRCVPISNHLYFYWYRQILGQKVEFLVSFYNNEISEKSEIFDDQFSVERPDGSNFTLKIRSTKLEDSAMYFCASSGTGGHTGELFFGEGSRLTVL.

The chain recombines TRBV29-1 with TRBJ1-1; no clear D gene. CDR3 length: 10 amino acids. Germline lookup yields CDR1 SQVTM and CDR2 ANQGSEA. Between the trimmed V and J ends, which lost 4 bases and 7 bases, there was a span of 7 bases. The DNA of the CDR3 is TGCAGCGTTGGCAGACTTGAAGCTTTCTTT. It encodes CSVGRLEAFF.

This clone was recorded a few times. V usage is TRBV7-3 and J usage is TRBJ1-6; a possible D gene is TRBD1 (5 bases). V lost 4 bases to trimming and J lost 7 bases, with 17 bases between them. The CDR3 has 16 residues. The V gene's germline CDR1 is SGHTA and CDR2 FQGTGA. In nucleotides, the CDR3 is TGTGCCAGCAGCTCCCAAGGCGGGACTCTCAATTCACCCCTCCACTTT. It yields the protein CASSSQGGTLNSPLHF.

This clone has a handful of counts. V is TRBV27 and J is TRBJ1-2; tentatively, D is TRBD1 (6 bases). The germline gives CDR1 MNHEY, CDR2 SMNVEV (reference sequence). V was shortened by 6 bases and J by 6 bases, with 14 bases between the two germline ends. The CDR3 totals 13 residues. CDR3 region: CASSRGQGHGYTF. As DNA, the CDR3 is TGTGCCAGCAGCCGTGGCCAGGGGCATGGCTACACCTTC.